The present T cell receptor (beta chain) was sequenced within a study of technical replicates of blood from a few donors. Method: immunoSEQ multiplex PCR; TCRdb's copy keeps in-frame clones and lacks some. This table holds about 62,000 clones, roughly 89% found once. Germline CDR1 MNHNY, CDR2 SVGAGI (reference sequence). The CDR3 spans 16 residues. The V and J ends lost 6 bases and 6 bases, in that order; junction bases with no gene match: 11. Sequencing was done on a sample of PBMCs. V usage is TRBV6-6 and J usage is TRBJ1-6, with 7 bases identical to TRBD1. The origin of this receptor is a human donor in good health. Some clones in this sample may be carry-over from other donors' samples. This CDR3 reads CASRTTGLATNSPLHF. The CDR3 nucleotides read TGTGCCAGCAGAACGACAGGGTTGGCCACTAATTCACCCCTCCACTTT.